Below are 26 T cell receptor beta chains sequenced from a single sample in a study of T cells in Graves' hyperthyroidism and ophthalmopathy. Amplified TCR beta CDR3 regions derived from RNA transcripts. In the first-round RT-PCR of the TCR CDR3, the HTBI primer set was used. Each CDR3 protein gets one entry after TCRdb re-called the multiplex PCR reads with MiXCR. Of 350,000 to 400,000 distinct CDR3 sequences in the sample, around 14% were seen once. The sample was blood. All receptors derive from a woman in her sixties with Graves' hyperthyroidism.

The J gene is TRBJ2-7, the V gene TRBV10-2; 7 bases fit TRBD1. Trimming removed 8 bases from V and 3 bases from J; junction bases left unmatched: 13. CDR3 length: 15 residues. Germline CDR1 and CDR2: WSHSY and SAAADI. The CDR3 spells CASRPPGTAIYEQYF. CDR3 nucleotide sequence: TGCGCCAGCCGACCCCCCGGGACAGCAATCTACGAGCAGTACTTC.

This clonotype was seen just once. This rearrangement joins TRBV9 to TRBJ2-1, with 9 nucleotides matching TRBD2. CDR1 and CDR2 (germline): SGDLS, YYNGEE. The CDR3 extends over 16 amino acids. V gave up 0 bases and J gave up 9 bases; unmatched junction bases: 10. The CDR3 region has the DNA TGTGCCAGCAGCGTAGTAGCGGGAGCTGGTCTTTTTGAGCAGTTCTTC. It encodes CASSVVAGAGLFEQFF.

In this sample, this clonotype turned up many times. One end of the junction varies from germline; a read error may be responsible. The chain has TRBV5-1 and TRBJ2-1, with 8 bases aligning to TRBD1. The CDR3 spans 14 residues. Per germline, CDR1 SGHRS and CDR2 YFSETQ. The CDR3 spells CASSPGTGYNEQFF. The CDR3 nucleotides are TGTGCCAGCAGCCCCGGGACAGGTTACAATGAGCAGTTCTTC.

This clonotype was recorded at least ten times. V is TRBV28 and J is TRBJ1-5; 11 nucleotides agree with TRBD1. The J segment lost 5 bases and the V segment lost 6 bases, leaving 6 bases of the junction unmatched. The CDR3 spans 15 residues. Germline CDR1 MDHEN, CDR2 SYDVKM. The CDR3 region has the DNA TGTGCCAGCAGCCCGGACAGGGGGCCCGATCAGCCCCAGCATTTT. Translation gives CASSPDRGPDQPQHF.

This clonotype occurred many times. CDR3: CASSLATGGGTDTQYF. The DNA for the CDR3 is TGTGCCAGCAGTTTAGCGACAGGGGGAGGCACAGATACGCAGTATTTT. The chain has TRBV28 and TRBJ2-3; 9 bases map to TRBD1. Germline CDR1 reads MDHEN; CDR2 reads SYDVKM. The junction had 4 bases not matched to a gene; V was cut back by 2 bases and J by 1 base. The CDR3 is made up of 16 amino acids. Full variable domain (outside the CDR3, taken from reference TRBV28 and TRBJ2-3): DVKVTQSSRYLVKRTGEKVFLECVQDMDHENMFWYRQDPGLGLRLIYFSYDVKMKEKGDIPEGYSVSREKKERFSLILESASTNQTSMYLCASSLATGGGTDTQYFGPGTRLTVL.

This clonotype occurred many times. This chain joins TRBV2 and TRBJ2-1; D perhaps matches TRBD2 (6 bases). V lost 7 bases and J 8 bases, leaving 18 bases between the germline ends. The CDR3 is 14 amino acids. CDR1 and CDR2 (germline): SNHLY, FYNNEI. The CDR3 DNA is TGTGCCAGCATTCCCGGGACTCGGAACGATGAGCAGTTCTTC. This encodes CASIPGTRNDEQFF.

This chain joins TRBV20-1 and TRBJ2-1; D perhaps matches TRBD2 (6 bases). This CDR3 comprises 15 residues. Germline CDR1 and CDR2: DFQATT and SNEGSKA (reference sequence). V gave up 3 bases and J gave up 5 bases, with 17 bases separating them. The CDR3 region is CSASRLVPGNNEQFF. The DNA of the CDR3 is TGCAGTGCTAGCCGACTAGTACCGGGGAACAATGAGCAGTTCTTC.

This clonotype was observed at least ten times. V usage is TRBV2 and J usage is TRBJ1-1; 10 bases line up with TRBD1. CDR3 length: 15 residues. Trimming removed 3 bases from V and 4 bases from J; junction bases left unmatched: 5. Germline V gene data show CDR1 as SNHLY and CDR2 as FYNNEI. The DNA of the CDR3 is TGTGCCAGCAGTGAGTCGGGGACAGGGGCCACTGAAGCTTTCTTT. Amino acid sequence: CASSESGTGATEAFF.

This clonotype was seen repeatedly, ten times or more. The V and J genes are TRBV29-1 and TRBJ2-5; TRBD1 agrees at 9 bases. The CDR3 loop spans 13 amino acids. Germline values: CDR1 SQVTM, CDR2 ANQGSEA. The V gene end was trimmed by 7 bases and the J gene end by 4 bases; junction bases not matched to a gene: 7. In nucleotides, the CDR3 is TGCAGCGGTCTAACAGGGGGCGGAGAGACCCAGTACTTC. It yields the protein CSGLTGGGETQYF.

This clonotype was recorded at least ten times. The CDR3, as DNA: TGCGCCAGTCGTTTCGAGAGATCCTACGAGCAGTACTTC. Translating gives CASRFERSYEQYF. V is TRBV5-1 and J is TRBJ2-7; D is ambiguous. CDR3 length equals 13 residues. In germline, CDR1 is SGHRS, CDR2 YFSETQ. V was clipped by 8 bases and J by 1 base, with 13 bases between them.

The CDR3 here is CASSPGQGAQERYTF. The CDR3 bases are TGTGCCAGCAGTCCCGGACAGGGGGCGCAGGAACGCTACACCTTC. The J gene is TRBJ1-2, the V gene TRBV28; 11 positions match TRBD1. The CDR3 spans 15 residues. Germline V CDR1 and CDR2: MDHEN, SYDVKM. Trimming removed 5 bases from V and 9 bases from J; junction bases left unmatched: 11.

This clonotype was picked up many times. The V call is TRBV11-2, the J call TRBJ1-2; a weak D match, TRBD1 (6 bases). V dropped 5 bases and J dropped 3 bases, with 10 bases sitting between them. Per the germline V gene, CDR1 is SGHAT and CDR2 is FQNNGV. The length of the CDR3 is 13 residues. The CDR3 sequence is CASSPTGDYGYTF. The CDR3 nucleotides read TGTGCCAGCAGCCCGACAGGCGACTATGGCTACACCTTC.

This clonotype has more than one count but fewer than ten. The DNA of the CDR3 is TGTGCCAGCAGCCAGGCGGGACCGCTGACTGGGGCCCAGTACTTC. It yields the protein CASSQAGPLTGAQYF. The chain links TRBV11-3 to TRBJ2-5, with D possibly matching TRBD2 (6 bases). CDR1 is SGHNT, CDR2 YENEEA, per germline. This CDR3 contains 15 residues. V lost 5 bases to trimming and J lost 9 bases, with 22 bases between them.

This clonotype came up many times. The V gene is TRBV9, the J gene TRBJ2-1; TRBD2 agrees at 13 bases. The CDR3 extends over 18 amino acids. The J segment lost 9 bases and the V segment lost 3 bases, leaving 15 bases of the junction unmatched. Germline V gene lookup returns CDR1 SGDLS and CDR2 YYNGEE. In DNA form, the CDR3 reads TGTGCCAGCAGCGCGGGACTAGCGGGATCTCGTCTACTGAGTGAGCAGTTCTTC. Protein product: CASSAGLAGSRLLSEQFF.

This clonotype has at least ten counts. The V and J genes are TRBV29-1 and TRBJ2-7, with 16 bases that match TRBD2. This CDR3 contains 16 residues. V dropped 3 bases and J dropped 4; count of bases not matched to a gene: 6. Germline V lookup: CDR1 SQVTM, CDR2 ANQGSEA. In DNA form, the CDR3 reads TGCAGCGTTGAGGGGACTAGCGGGAGGGCCTTGTACGAGCAGTACTTC. It codes for CSVEGTSGRALYEQYF.

This clonotype was observed many times. The chain combines TRBV28 with TRBJ2-7, with 14 bases matching TRBD2. Germline assignment: CDR1 MDHEN and CDR2 SYDVKM. The CDR3 sequence is 15 residues long. After removal of 5 bases from V and 6 bases from J, the junction contained 6 bases not matched to a gene. The CDR3 DNA follows: TGTGCCAGCAGTACCCGACTAGCGGGAGGGTCCGAGCAGTACTTC. Encoded protein: CASSTRLAGGSEQYF. Full variable domain (missing parts from reference TRBV28 and TRBJ2-7): DVKVTQSSRYLVKRTGEKVFLECVQDMDHENMFWYRQDPGLGLRLIYFSYDVKMKEKGDIPEGYSVSREKKERFSLILESASTNQTSMYLCASSTRLAGGSEQYFGPGTRLTVT.

This clonotype was seen only a few times. A read error may be the cause here, since a much bigger clone is one base away. J is TRBJ2-1 and V is TRBV11-2, with 12 bases identical to TRBD2. The V gene's germline CDR1 is SGHAT and CDR2 FQNNGV. CDR3 length: 16 amino acids. V lost 8 bases to trimming and J lost 4 bases; unmatched junction nucleotides: 9. This CDR3 is CASGPGLAGYYNEQFF. The CDR3 nucleotides read TGTGCCAGCGGTCCCGGACTAGCGGGGTATTACAATGAGCAGTTCTTC.

This clonotype was recorded at least ten times. V gene TRBV12-3 or TRBV12-4 combines with J gene TRBJ2-5; 12 bases line up with TRBD2. There are 14 residues in the CDR3. Germline trimming cut 6 bases from V and 4 bases from J; bases unmatched to any gene: 3. The CDR3 here is CASRTSGRGETQYF. The CDR3 nucleotides are TGTGCCAGCAGGACTAGCGGGAGAGGAGAGACCCAGTACTTC.

This clonotype was counted many times. CDR3 in amino acids: CASSLVSESTEAFF. CDR3 in DNA: TGTGCCAGCAGCTTAGTTAGTGAGTCCACTGAAGCTTTCTTT. This chain uses TRBV11-2 with TRBJ1-1, with unresolved D. Trimming took 1 base from V and 4 from J, leaving 10 bases between them. From germline, CDR1 is SGHAT and CDR2 FQNNGV. This CDR3 spans 14 amino acids.

This clonotype was detected many times. The V call is TRBV12-3 or TRBV12-4, the J call TRBJ1-2, with D possibly being TRBD1 (6 bases). The CDR3 has 16 residues. V was pared by 6 bases and J by 2 bases, with 19 bases between. The chain's CDR3 is CASSPSSFGGNYGYTF. The CDR3 DNA is TGTGCCAGCAGCCCAAGTTCTTTTGGGGGCAACTATGGCTACACCTTC.

This clonotype was seen many times. The chain has TRBV29-1 and TRBJ1-5; D unresolved. The CDR3 has 11 amino acids. The V gene's germline CDR1 is SQVTM and CDR2 ANQGSEA. Trimming shortened V by 7 bases and J by 6 bases, and 10 bases separated the two germline ends. The DNA of the CDR3 is TGCAGCGCCTTGGTTGGTCAGCCCCAGCATTTT. As protein: CSALVGQPQHF.

The chain recombines TRBV4-1 with TRBJ1-1; the D gene is possibly TRBD1 (6 bases). The CDR3 consists of 15 residues. CDR1 MGHRA and CDR2 YSYEKL come from the germline V gene. V gave up 3 bases and J gave up 3 bases, with 14 bases separating them. CDR3: CASSHTQAGDTEAFF. The CDR3 DNA reads as TGCGCCAGCAGCCATACCCAAGCAGGGGACACTGAAGCTTTCTTT.

This clonotype was seen repeatedly, ten times or more. The V gene is TRBV2, the J gene TRBJ1-5; D call uncertain. The ends were cut back, 6 bases at V and 5 bases at J, with 11 bases in the middle. Germline V lookup: CDR1 SNHLY, CDR2 FYNNEI. The CDR3 length is 13 residues. The CDR3 DNA sequence: TGTGCCAGCAGGGACTCGGTAGATCAGCCCCAGCATTTT. This translates into CASRDSVDQPQHF.

The sample holds many counts of this clonotype. The chain uses TRBV7-9 and TRBJ1-2; 9 positions match TRBD1. Germline trimming cut 4 bases from V and 8 bases from J; bases unmatched to any gene: 5. There are 13 residues in the CDR3. Per germline, CDR1 SEHNR and CDR2 FQNEAQ (reference sequence). For the CDR3, the DNA is TGTGCCAGCAGCTCGGGACAGGGCAAGGGCTACACCTTC. Its translation: CASSSGQGKGYTF.

This clonotype was observed many times. This sequence joins TRBV19 and TRBJ2-7; 8 bases map to TRBD1. From germline, CDR1 is LNHDA and CDR2 SQIVND (reference sequence). With 5 bases clipped from V and 5 bases from J, the junction kept 14 bases outside the gene matches. This CDR3 has 16 amino acids. CDR3 region: CASSASGQGHRNEQYF. CDR3 nucleotide sequence: TGTGCCAGTAGTGCCTCCGGACAGGGACATAGGAACGAGCAGTACTTC.

This clonotype has at least ten counts. The V call is TRBV7-2, the J call TRBJ2-3; weak D call: TRBD2 (5 bases). V shed 8 bases and J shed 0 bases, with 6 bases lying between them. The CDR3 totals 12 residues. Germline V gives CDR1 SGHTA, CDR2 FQGNSA. CDR3: CASGRSTDTQYF. The CDR3 region has the DNA TGTGCCAGCGGGAGAAGCACAGATACGCAGTATTTT.